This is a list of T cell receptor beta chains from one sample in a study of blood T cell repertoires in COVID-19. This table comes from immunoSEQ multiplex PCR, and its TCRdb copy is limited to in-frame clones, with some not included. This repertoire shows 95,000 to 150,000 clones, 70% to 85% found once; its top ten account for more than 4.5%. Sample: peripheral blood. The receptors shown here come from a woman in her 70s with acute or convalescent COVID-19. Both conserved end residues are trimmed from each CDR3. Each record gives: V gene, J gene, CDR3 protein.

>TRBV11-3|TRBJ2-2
ASTRSVGTGELF
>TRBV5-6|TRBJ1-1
ASSSTGVRNTEAF
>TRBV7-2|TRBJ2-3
ASSQSGQVPDTQY
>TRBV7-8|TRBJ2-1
ASSFDRDSRNEQF
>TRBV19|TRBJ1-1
ASSEGQRYSRAF
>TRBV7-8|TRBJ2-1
ASSTSGRLERNEQF
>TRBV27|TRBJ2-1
ASSFNSASLSYNEQF
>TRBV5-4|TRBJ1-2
ASSTNRDIYGYT
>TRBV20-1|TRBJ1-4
SASSLQGAFATNEKLF
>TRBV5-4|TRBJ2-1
ASSSRTGEQF
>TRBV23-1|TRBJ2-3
ASSQSSQVRLSPDTQY
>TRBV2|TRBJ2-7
ASSEYGLAIRRTYEQY
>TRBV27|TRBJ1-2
ASSWTGNYGYT
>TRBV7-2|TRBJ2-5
ASSPGTSGVRKTQY
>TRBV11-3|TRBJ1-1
ASSPTAVGVFGAF
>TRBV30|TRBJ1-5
AWRVQDQPQH
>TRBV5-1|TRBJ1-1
ASSLGNPGGYTEAF
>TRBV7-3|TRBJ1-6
ASSYTAYNSPLH
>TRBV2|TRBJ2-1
ASRPPGNSYNEQF
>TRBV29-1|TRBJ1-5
SVAPGGNQPQH
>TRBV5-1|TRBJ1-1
ASSHQQGTNTEAF
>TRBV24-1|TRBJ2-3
ATSDASDRSSTDTQY
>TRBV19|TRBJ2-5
ASSILAGLETQY
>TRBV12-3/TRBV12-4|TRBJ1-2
ASVSSGNGYT
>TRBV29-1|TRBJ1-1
SVAKQGFGAF
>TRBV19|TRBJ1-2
ASSTGAGGYT
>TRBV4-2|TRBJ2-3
ASSQDASTDTQY
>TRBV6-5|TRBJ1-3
ASSSRQRNTIY
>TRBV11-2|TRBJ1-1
ASIPTGLNTEAF
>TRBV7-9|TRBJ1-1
ASRQTGITEAF
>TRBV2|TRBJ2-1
ASSSQGHEQF
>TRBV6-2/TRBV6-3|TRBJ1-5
ASSHDRGFLQPQH
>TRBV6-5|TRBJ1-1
ASSYSGDGTEAF
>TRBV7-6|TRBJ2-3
ASSLLAAFSDTQY
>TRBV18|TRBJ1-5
ASSPQGASQPQH
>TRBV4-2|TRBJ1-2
ASSQERQIYGYT
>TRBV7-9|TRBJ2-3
ASSLGGHTQY
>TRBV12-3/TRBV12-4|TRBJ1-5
ASTPDSFQPQH
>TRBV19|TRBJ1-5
ASSTGQGLGQPQH
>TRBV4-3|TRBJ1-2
ASSQGGKSHRAGYT
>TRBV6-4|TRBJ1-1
ASRTGGMNTEAF
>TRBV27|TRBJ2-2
ASSQDRGDTGELF